This is a list of T cell receptor beta chains from one sample in a study of T-cell memory formation after mild COVID-19. Each CDR3 protein is one row after TCRdb ran MiXCR on the 5' RACE reads. The sample yields about 160,000 distinct CDR3 sequences, 30% to 35% seen once. The sequencing sample was made of PBMCs or a T cell subset sorted from them (not recorded which). The receptor source for this set is an adult woman who had mild COVID-19 (a few samples of this study predate the infection). Cell type and time point are not known. CDR3s include the opening cysteine and the closing phenylalanine or tryptophan. Fields, in order: clone size, J gene, D gene, V gene, CDR3 DNA, CDR3 protein. D genes are given only for firm matches. A clone size is listed for some rows: how often the clone was seen (once, few, many), or a class if it is expanded.

once,TRBJ2-1,TRBD1,TRBV20-1,TGCAGTGCGCAAAACCGGGACAGGGGAACCAATGAGCAGTTCTTC,CSAQNRDRGTNEQFF
few,TRBJ2-7,TRBD2,TRBV29-1,TGCAGCGTTGATTATCGTACCGGGACTAGCGGGAGGTACGAGCAGTACTTC,CSVDYRTGTSGRYEQYF
few,TRBJ2-7,-,TRBV24-1,TGTGCCACCAGTGATGGGGCGTCCTACGAGCAGTACTTC,CATSDGASYEQYF
-,TRBJ2-7,-,TRBV12-3/TRBV12-4,TGTGCCAGCAGTTTACAGCGAAGTCCCAACGAGCAGTACTTC,CASSLQRSPNEQYF
few,TRBJ2-7,-,TRBV20-1,TGCAGTGCTAGCGGATACAGGGAGTCATCCCACGAGCAGTACTTC,CSASGYRESSHEQYF
few,TRBJ2-5,-,TRBV2,TGTGCCAGCACTACGGGGGCTAAAGAGACCCAGTACTTC,CASTTGAKETQYF
-,TRBJ2-7,TRBD2,TRBV10-3,TGTGCCGTAGGCTCTAGCGGGGGGGCCCGGAACGAGCAGTACTTC,CAVGSSGGARNEQYF
-,TRBJ2-2,TRBD2,TRBV4-2,TGTGCCAGCAGCCAAAGGGAGGGCCGGACCGGGGAGCTGTTTTTT,CASSQREGRTGELFF
few,TRBJ1-6,TRBD1,TRBV6-1,TGTGCCAGCAGTGAAGGTGTGACAGGGGTTGGGTTTTCACCCCTCCACTTT,CASSEGVTGVGFSPLHF
few,TRBJ1-5,-,TRBV12-3/TRBV12-4,TGTGCCAGCAGTTTATCCCAGGGCGTGGGGGGCAATCAGCCCCAGCATTTT,CASSLSQGVGGNQPQHF
-,TRBJ2-7,-,TRBV5-1,TGCGCCAGCAGCCTACAAACAGGAATCTACGAGCAGTACTTC,CASSLQTGIYEQYF
-,TRBJ1-1,-,TRBV18,TGTGCCAGCTCACCCGGGGGCTTGAACACTGAAGCTTTCTTT,CASSPGGLNTEAFF
-,TRBJ2-2,TRBD1,TRBV5-1,TGCGCCAGCAGCGCACAGGGGGCGCGGTATGACACCGGGGAGCTGTTTTTT,CASSAQGARYDTGELFF
-,TRBJ2-3,TRBD2,TRBV6-5,TGTGCCAGCAGTCCCCCGGGACTAGCGACAAATACGCAGTATTTT,CASSPPGLATNTQYF
-,TRBJ1-2,-,TRBV11-3,TGTGCCAGCAGCTTTGTTAGCAGTCAACTTAACTATGGCTACACCTTC,CASSFVSSQLNYGYTF
few,TRBJ2-2,-,TRBV25-1,TGTGCCAGCAGTGAACTGACAGGTTCCGGGGAGCTGTTTTTT,CASSELTGSGELFF
-,TRBJ2-7,-,TRBV6-1,TGTGCCAGCAGATCCAGGGAAGGGACCTACGAGCAGTACTTC,CASRSREGTYEQYF
-,TRBJ1-1,-,TRBV9,TGTGCCAGCAGCGTAGTAGATTCGGGGACTGAAGCTTTCTTT,CASSVVDSGTEAFF
-,TRBJ2-1,TRBD1,TRBV5-6,TGTGCCAGCAGCAGACCGACAGGGCTACCGTTCTTC,CASSRPTGLPFF
-,TRBJ2-7,-,TRBV6-1,TGTGCCAGCCAGGAGTCCTCCTACGAGCAGTACTTC,CASQESSYEQYF
-,TRBJ1-1,-,TRBV20-1,TGCAGTGCCAGGCGGGGGGGCATGAACACTGAAGCTTTCTTT,CSARRGGMNTEAFF
-,TRBJ2-6,TRBD1,TRBV12-3/TRBV12-4,TGTGCCAGCAGTCGGACAGGGGAGGCCGGGGCCAACGTCCTGACTTTC,CASSRTGEAGANVLTF